The 15 T cell receptor beta chains in this list originate from one sample, sequenced in a study of T cell changes during pregnancy in multiple sclerosis. The method was immunoSEQ multiplex PCR; TCRdb's version includes in-frame clones alone and lacks a portion of them. This table holds fewer than 20,000 clones, more than 75% found once. This material consisted of CD4+ T cells from peripheral blood mononuclear cells, taken in the first trimester of pregnancy. The receptors were gathered from a female donor in good health, enrolled as a control in a pregnancy study.

The J gene is TRBJ1-1, the V gene TRBV21-1; the table's D gene call, TRBD1, was not cross checked with the DNA. TRBV21-1 is a pseudogene. This CDR3 comprises 20 residues. This CDR3 is CASSKGRGLVRDGMNTEAFF. CDR3 in DNA: TGTGCCAGCAGCAAAGGCAGGGGGCTGGTCCGGGATGGGATGAACACTGAAGCTTTCTTT.

The chain combines TRBV6-5 with TRBJ2-3, with D perhaps TRBD2 (6 bases). V lost 7 bases and J 0 bases, leaving 8 bases between the germline ends. This CDR3 comprises 13 residues. CDR1 MNHEY and CDR2 SVGAGI come from the germline V gene. In nucleotides, the CDR3 is TGTGCCAGCACGCGGGGAAGCACAGATACGCAGTATTTT. As protein: CASTRGSTDTQYF.

The CDR3 loop reads CAISEVPPGQVHSNQPQHF. The CDR3 coding sequence is TGTGCCATCAGTGAGGTCCCCCCGGGACAGGTCCATAGCAATCAGCCCCAGCATTTT. The chain couples TRBV10-3 to TRBJ1-5; 8 bases line up with TRBD1. Looked up from germline, CDR1 is ENHRY and CDR2 is SYGVKD. CDR3 length: 19 amino acids. V was clipped by 2 bases and J by 0 bases; unmatched bases: 12.

The V gene is TRBV6-1, the J gene TRBJ1-2; the match to TRBD1 covers 7 bases. Germline CDR1 is MNHNS and CDR2 is SASEGT. V lost 3 bases and J lost 8; bases outside the gene matches: 12. The CDR3 loop spans 15 amino acids. CDR3 in amino acids: CASSERDRSVRGYTF. The CDR3 DNA reads TGTGCCAGCAGTGAGCGGGACAGATCCGTAAGAGGCTACACCTTC.

J is TRBJ2-7 and V is TRBV15; 7 nucleotides line up with TRBD1. Germline CDR1 reads LNHNV; CDR2 reads YYDKDF (reference sequence). Trimming removed 0 bases from V and 4 bases from J; junction bases left unmatched: 6. The CDR3 extends over 15 amino acids. The CDR3 spells CATSRDRARGYEQYF. The CDR3 coding sequence is TGTGCCACCAGCAGAGATCGGGCCAGGGGGTACGAGCAGTACTTC.

The chain is built from TRBV2 and TRBJ1-2; the D gene is possibly TRBD1 (6 bases). Per germline, CDR1 SNHLY and CDR2 FYNNEI. The CDR3 spans 12 residues. Trimming took off 4 bases at V and 8 bases at J, with 11 bases between the two ends. CDR3 residues: CASSVNRVGYTF. In nucleotides, the CDR3 is TGTGCCAGCAGTGTAAACAGGGTCGGCTACACCTTC.

This chain connects TRBV29-1 to TRBJ2-3; D remains ambiguous. This CDR3 comprises 12 residues. Looked up from germline, CDR1 is SQVTM and CDR2 is ANQGSEA. Trimming cost V 6 bases and J 6 bases, with 13 bases left between them. The CDR3 sequence: CSVLHTGDTQYF. CDR3 DNA: TGCAGCGTCCTTCATACCGGGGATACGCAGTATTTT.

The chain links TRBV27 to TRBJ2-5; 7 bases are a match to TRBD2. There are 16 residues in the CDR3. CDR1 is MNHEY, CDR2 SMNVEV, per germline (reference sequence). The V gene end was trimmed by 4 bases and the J gene end by 6 bases; junction bases not matched to a gene: 14. CDR3 amino acids: CASSSSPREVRQTQYF. The CDR3 region has the DNA TGTGCCAGCAGTTCCTCCCCCCGGGAGGTCAGACAGACCCAGTACTTC.

The chain recombines TRBV11-3 with TRBJ2-7; 10 bases line up with TRBD1. The V segment lost 5 bases and the J segment 4 bases; nucleotides outside the gene matches: 11. Germline loops: CDR1 SGHNT, CDR2 YENEEA. The CDR3 totals 16 residues. Written as DNA, the CDR3 is TGTGCCAGCAGCCCCCCACCGGGGACAGGGGTTTACGAGCAGTACTTC. Residues: CASSPPPGTGVYEQYF.

This chain connects TRBV11-3 to TRBJ2-7; weak D call: TRBD2 (5 bases). Germline-derived CDR1 and CDR2 are SGHNT and YENEEA. The CDR3 has 14 residues. Deletions cut 5 bases from V and 5 bases from J, with 16 bases between. The CDR3 DNA reads as TGTGCCAGCAGCCCGCGTGGAGGTTTGCACGAGCAGTACTTC. Encoded protein: CASSPRGGLHEQYF.

This clone was observed once. J is TRBJ1-3 and V is TRBV5-8; TRBD1 might be the D (6 bases). Germline V lookup: CDR1 SGHTS, CDR2 YDEGEE. V lost 0 bases, J lost 2 bases, and 9 bases lay in between. There are 15 residues in the CDR3. CDR3 amino acids: CASSLGTETGNTIYF. DNA of the CDR3: TGTGCCAGCAGCTTGGGGACAGAGACTGGAAACACCATATATTTT.

V and J are TRBV19 and TRBJ2-1; 7 bases agree with TRBD1. Germline V gene lookup returns CDR1 LNHDA and CDR2 SQIVND (reference sequence). J was trimmed by 0 bases and V by 5 bases; bases with no gene match: 4. This CDR3 has 15 amino acids. The CDR3 is CASSQGQNSYNEQFF. The CDR3, as DNA: TGTGCCAGTAGTCAGGGACAGAACTCCTACAATGAGCAGTTCTTC.

The chain carries TRBV5-1 and TRBJ1-1; 7 bases align to TRBD1. With 3 bases clipped from V and 0 bases from J, the junction kept 8 bases outside the gene matches. This CDR3 is built from 16 residues. From germline, CDR1 is SGHRS and CDR2 YFSETQ. Here the CDR3 DNA reads TGCGCCAGCAGCTACGTCAGGGGGATTTTGAACACTGAAGCTTTCTTT. Residues: CASSYVRGILNTEAFF.

The chain employs TRBV18 and TRBJ2-4; weak D call: TRBD2 (5 bases). The germline CDR1 and CDR2 sequences are KGHSH and LQKENI. V was pared by 0 bases and J by 9 bases, with 9 bases between. This CDR3 contains 13 residues. The CDR3 reads CASSPPGAGIQYF. As DNA, the CDR3 is TGTGCCAGCTCACCACCCGGCGCGGGCATTCAGTACTTC.

V usage is TRBV7-6 and J usage is TRBJ1-2; 8 positions match TRBD1. This CDR3 has 13 residues. Germline assignment: CDR1 SGHVS and CDR2 FNYEAQ. With V trimmed by 5 bases and J by 4 bases, 3 bases remained unmatched. The CDR3 is CASSHGQGYGYTF. DNA for the CDR3: TGTGCCAGCAGCCATGGACAGGGCTATGGCTACACCTTC.